This T cell receptor (beta chain) was sequenced for a study of T cell clonality in common variable immunodeficiency. The study, taken as a whole, reports: The cause of increased CVID clonality remains unclear without subpopulation sequencing.

This clone was seen ten or more times. The target antigen is unknown. The read gets to within 3 residues of the CDR3 end, and the germline J gene fills in the rest. V was clipped by 5 bases and J by 3 bases, with 16 bases between them. CDR3 length: 15 amino acids. The germline V gene encodes CDR1 LNHDA and CDR2 SQIVND (reference sequence). The assay was immunoSEQ multiplex PCR, and TCRdb's table has in-frame clones only and misses some. Altogether 35,000 to 55,000 clones were found in the sample, and no singletons occur. The chain recombines TRBV19 with TRBJ1-1; possibly TRBD1 for D (5 bases). The sequence came from a person aged 18 to 75 in good health. Material: peripheral blood mononuclear cells. CDR3 DNA, as far as it was read: TGTGCCAGTAGTGTCAACCGAGGGGCTCACACTGAA. Translation gives CASSVNRGAHTE. The whole CDR3 sequence is CASSVNRGAHTEAFF.